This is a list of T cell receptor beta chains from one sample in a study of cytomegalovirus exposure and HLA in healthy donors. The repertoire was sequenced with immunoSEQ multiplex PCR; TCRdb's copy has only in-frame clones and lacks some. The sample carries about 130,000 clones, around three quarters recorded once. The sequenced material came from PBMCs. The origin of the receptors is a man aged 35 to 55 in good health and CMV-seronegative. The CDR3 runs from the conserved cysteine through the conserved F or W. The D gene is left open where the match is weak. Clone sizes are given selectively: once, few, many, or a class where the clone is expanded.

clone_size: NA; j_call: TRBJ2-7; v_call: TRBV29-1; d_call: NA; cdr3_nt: TGCAGCGTTGATCTGGGGGGACCCTACGAGCAGTACTTC; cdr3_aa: CSVDLGGPYEQYF
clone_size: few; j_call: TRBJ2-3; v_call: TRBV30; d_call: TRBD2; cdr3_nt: TGTGCCTGGAGGGGAGGACTAGAGAACACAGATACGCAGTATTTT; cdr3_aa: CAWRGGLENTDTQYF
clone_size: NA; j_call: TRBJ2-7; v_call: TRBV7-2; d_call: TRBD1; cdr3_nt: TGTGCCAGCAGGTGGACAGGGGGAAGGTACGAGCAGTACTTC; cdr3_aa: CASRWTGGRYEQYF
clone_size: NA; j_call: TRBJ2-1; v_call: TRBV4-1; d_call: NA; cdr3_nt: TGCGCCAGCAGCCAAGTATTAGCGTCTGACAATGAGCAGTTCTTC; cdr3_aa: CASSQVLASDNEQFF
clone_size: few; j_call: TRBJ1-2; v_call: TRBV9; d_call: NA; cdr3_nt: TGTGCCAGCAGCGTCGACAGTAGGGTAGGGTATGGCTACACCTTC; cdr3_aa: CASSVDSRVGYGYTF
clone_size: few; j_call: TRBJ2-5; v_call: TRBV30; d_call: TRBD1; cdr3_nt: TGTGCCTGGAGCGACAGACAGGGGTTTTTGGGAGAGACCCAGTACTTC; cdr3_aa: CAWSDRQGFLGETQYF
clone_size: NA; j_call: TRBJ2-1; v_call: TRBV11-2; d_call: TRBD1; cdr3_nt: TGTGCCAGCAGCTTAGATAATGCGGGACAGGGTTTTTGGAGCGATGAGCAGTTCTTC; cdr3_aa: CASSLDNAGQGFWSDEQFF
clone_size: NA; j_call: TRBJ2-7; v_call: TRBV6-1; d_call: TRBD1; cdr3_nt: TGTGCCAGCAGTCGGGACAGACACGAGCAGTACTTC; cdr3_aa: CASSRDRHEQYF
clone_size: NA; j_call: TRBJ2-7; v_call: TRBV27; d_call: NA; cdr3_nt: TGTGCCAGCAGTTCCCGCGGGGTCCACGAGCAGTACTTC; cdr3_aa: CASSSRGVHEQYF
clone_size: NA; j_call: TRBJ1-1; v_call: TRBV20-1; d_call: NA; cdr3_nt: TGCAGTGCTGACAAGAACACTGAAGCTTTCTTT; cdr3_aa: CSADKNTEAFF
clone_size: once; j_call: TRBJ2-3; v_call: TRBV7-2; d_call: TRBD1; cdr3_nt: TGTGCCAGCTCAAAAGTCCCGCAGGGGGCGCCCTCAGATACGCAGTATTTT; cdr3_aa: CASSKVPQGAPSDTQYF
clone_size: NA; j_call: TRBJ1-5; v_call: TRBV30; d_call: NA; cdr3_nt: TGTGCCTGGACCGAACATAGCAATCAGCCCCAGCATTTT; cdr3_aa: CAWTEHSNQPQHF
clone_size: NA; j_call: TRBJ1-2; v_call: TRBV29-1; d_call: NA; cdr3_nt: TGCAGCGTTGGCACTGCGGGTGGTGGCTATGGCTACACCTTC; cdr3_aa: CSVGTAGGGYGYTF
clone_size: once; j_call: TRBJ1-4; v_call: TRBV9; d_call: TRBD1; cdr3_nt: TGTGCCAGCAGCGAGGGGGCATCACATGAAAAACTGTTTTTT; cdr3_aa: CASSEGASHEKLFF
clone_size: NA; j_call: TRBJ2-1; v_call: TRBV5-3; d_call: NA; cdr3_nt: TGTGCCACCAAACTACAGGGCCCTAATGAGCAGTTCTTC; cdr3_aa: CATKLQGPNEQFF
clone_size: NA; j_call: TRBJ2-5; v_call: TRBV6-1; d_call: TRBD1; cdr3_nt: TGTGCCAGCAGCTCCGGGACAGGCGATCAAGAGACCCAGTACTTC; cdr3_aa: CASSSGTGDQETQYF
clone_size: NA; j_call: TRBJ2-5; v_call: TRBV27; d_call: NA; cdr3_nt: TGTGCCAGCAGTTTAGGCCCCCCCCACACAGTAAACCAAGAGACCCAGTACTTC; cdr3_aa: CASSLGPPHTVNQETQYF
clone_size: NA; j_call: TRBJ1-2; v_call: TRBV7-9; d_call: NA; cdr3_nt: TGTGCCAGCAGCTTAGGTCAGGCTGAAGTTGGCTACACCTTC; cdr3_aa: CASSLGQAEVGYTF
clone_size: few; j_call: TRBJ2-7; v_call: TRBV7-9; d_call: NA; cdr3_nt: TGTGCCAGCAGCTTAGTCCAGGGGAGCTCCTACGAGCAGTACTTC; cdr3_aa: CASSLVQGSSYEQYF
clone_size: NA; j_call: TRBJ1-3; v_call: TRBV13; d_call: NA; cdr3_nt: TGTGCCAGCAGCCACTCTGGGGGGAGCTCTGGAAACACCATATATTTT; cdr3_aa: CASSHSGGSSGNTIYF
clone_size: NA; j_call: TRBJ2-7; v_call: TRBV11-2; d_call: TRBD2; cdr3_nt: TGTGCCAGCAGCTTCTCTAGCGGCGGCTCCTACGAGCAGTACTTC; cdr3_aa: CASSFSSGGSYEQYF
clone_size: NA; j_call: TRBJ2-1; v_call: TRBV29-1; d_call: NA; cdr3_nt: TGCAGCGTTGCAGTCGGCGGGTCCTACAATGAGCAGTTCTTC; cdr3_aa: CSVAVGGSYNEQFF
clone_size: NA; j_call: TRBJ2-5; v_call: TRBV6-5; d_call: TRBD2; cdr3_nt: TGTGCCAGCAGTTACTGGGCTAGCGGGGACCTGGAGACCCAGTACTTC; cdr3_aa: CASSYWASGDLETQYF